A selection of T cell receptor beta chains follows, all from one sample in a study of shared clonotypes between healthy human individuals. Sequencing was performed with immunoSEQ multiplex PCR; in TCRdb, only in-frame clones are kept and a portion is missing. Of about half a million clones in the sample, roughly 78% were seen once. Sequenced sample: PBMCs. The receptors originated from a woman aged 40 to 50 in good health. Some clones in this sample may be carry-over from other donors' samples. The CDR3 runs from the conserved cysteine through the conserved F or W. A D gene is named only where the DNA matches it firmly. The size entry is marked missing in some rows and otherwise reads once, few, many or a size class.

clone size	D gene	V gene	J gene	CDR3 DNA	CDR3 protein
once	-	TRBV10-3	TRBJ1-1	TGTGCCATCAGACGCGGTGGGCAGGGGAATACTGAAGCTTTCTTT	CAIRRGGQGNTEAFF
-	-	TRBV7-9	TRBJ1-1	TGTGCCAGCAGCAGGACAGATGGGAACACTGAAGCTTTCTTT	CASSRTDGNTEAFF
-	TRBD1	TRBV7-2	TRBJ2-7	TGTGCCAGCAGCTTAAGGGGACAGGGGACCTACGAGCAGTACTTC	CASSLRGQGTYEQYF
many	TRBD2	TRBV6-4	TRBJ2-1	TGTGCCAGCAGTGCAGGGACTAGCGGATACAATGAGCAGTTCTTC	CASSAGTSGYNEQFF
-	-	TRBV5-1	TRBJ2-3	TGCGCCAGCGGGCAGGGCACAGATACGCAGTATTTT	CASGQGTDTQYF
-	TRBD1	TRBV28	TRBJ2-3	TGTGCCAGCAGCTCTCCGACAGGGAAAATATCGGATACGCAGTATTTT	CASSSPTGKISDTQYF
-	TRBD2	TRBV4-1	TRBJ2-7	TGCGCCAGCAGCCGGACCGGACTAGCGGGAGCCGAGCAGTACTTC	CASSRTGLAGAEQYF
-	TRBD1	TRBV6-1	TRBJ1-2	TGTGCCAGCAGGGCCGTACAGGGGGCCCTCTATGGCTACACCTTC	CASRAVQGALYGYTF
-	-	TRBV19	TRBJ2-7	TGTGCCAGTAGTATAACCCCAGGACATGCCGCCTACGAGCAGTACTTC	CASSITPGHAAYEQYF
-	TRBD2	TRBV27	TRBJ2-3	TGTGCCAGCAAAGGGACTAGCGGGAGGTGGGTCACAGATACGCAGTATTTT	CASKGTSGRWVTDTQYF
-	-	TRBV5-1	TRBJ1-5	TGCGCCAGCAGCGTAGACGGGTTTAGCAATCAGCCCCAGCATTTT	CASSVDGFSNQPQHF
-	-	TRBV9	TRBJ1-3	TGTGCCAGCAGCACCCTCTTGGGGGGAAGTGGAAACACCATATATTTT	CASSTLLGGSGNTIYF
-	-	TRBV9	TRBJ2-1	TGTGCCAGCAGCTTTACCCAAGGCGGCCATGAGCAGTTCTTC	CASSFTQGGHEQFF
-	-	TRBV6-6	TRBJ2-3	TGTGCCAGCAGTTACGATCCAGGACAGCGTTCAGATACGCAGTATTTT	CASSYDPGQRSDTQYF
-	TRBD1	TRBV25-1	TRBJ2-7	TGTGCCAGCAGTGAATCCGGGACAGCCCACTACGAGCAGTACTTC	CASSESGTAHYEQYF
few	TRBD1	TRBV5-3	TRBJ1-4	TGTGCCAGAAGCTTGCCGCAGGGGGGTGAAAAACTGTTTTTT	CARSLPQGGEKLFF
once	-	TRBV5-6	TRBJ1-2	TGTGCCAGCAGCTTCAGAGAGCGAAGCTATGGCTACACCTTC	CASSFRERSYGYTF
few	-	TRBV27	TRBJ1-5	TGTGCCAGCAGTTTATTCATCCAGCAGCCCCAGCATTTT	CASSLFIQQPQHF
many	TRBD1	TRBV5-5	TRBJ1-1	TGTGCCAGCAGCCACTGGGACAGAAGGGAAGTAGGAGCTTTCTTT	CASSHWDRREVGAFF
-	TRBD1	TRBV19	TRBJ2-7	TGTGCCAGTAGTATCGCTGGACAGGGGACATACGAGCAGTACTTC	CASSIAGQGTYEQYF
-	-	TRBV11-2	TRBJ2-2	TGTGCCAGCAGCTTAGATCCGAACACCGGGGAGCTGTTTTTT	CASSLDPNTGELFF
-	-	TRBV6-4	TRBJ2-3	TGTGCCAGCAGTGCTACCGGGTCCTCCACAGATACGCAGTATTTT	CASSATGSSTDTQYF
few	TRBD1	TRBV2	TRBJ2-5	TGTGCCAGCCATATGGGACAGTCCAAAGAGACCCAGTACTTC	CASHMGQSKETQYF
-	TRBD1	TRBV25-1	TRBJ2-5	TGTGCCAGCAGTGCAATCGGGACAGGGCTGCAAGAGACCCAGTACTTC	CASSAIGTGLQETQYF
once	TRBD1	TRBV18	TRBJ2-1	TGTGCCAGCAGCCGGGACAGGGGGTTCAATGAGCAGTTCTTC	CASSRDRGFNEQFF
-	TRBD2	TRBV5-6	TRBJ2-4	TGTGCCAGCAGCTCAACTAGCGGGGCGAAAAACATTCAGTACTTC	CASSSTSGAKNIQYF
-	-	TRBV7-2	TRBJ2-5	TGTGCCAGCAGCTACCGGACCCAAGAGACCCAGTACTTC	CASSYRTQETQYF
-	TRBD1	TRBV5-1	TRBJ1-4	TGCGCCAGCAGCTTAGCAGGGGGCGCGGTTTCTAATGAAAAACTGTTTTTT	CASSLAGGAVSNEKLFF
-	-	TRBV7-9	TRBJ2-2	TGTGCCAGCAGCTTAACAGGTCCGAGCACCGGGGAGCTGTTTTTT	CASSLTGPSTGELFF
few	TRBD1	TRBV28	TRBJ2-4	TGTGCCAGCAGTTTCTTGAGGGACAGGGGGGAGTACTTC	CASSFLRDRGEYF
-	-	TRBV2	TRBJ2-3	TGTGCCAGCAGTGACGCCGCCGCCGCCGCAGATACGCAGTATTTT	CASSDAAAAADTQYF
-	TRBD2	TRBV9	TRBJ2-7	TGTGCCAGCAGCCCCCGTAGCGGGGAATACGAGCAGTACTTC	CASSPRSGEYEQYF
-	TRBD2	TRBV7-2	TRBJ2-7	TGTGCCAGCAGCTTAGGCGGACTAGCGGTCTCGGGCGAGCAGTACTTC	CASSLGGLAVSGEQYF
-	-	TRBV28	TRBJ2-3	TGTGCCAGCAGGTTACCCGGGACCCGGTGGGGTACGCAGTATTTT	CASRLPGTRWGTQYF
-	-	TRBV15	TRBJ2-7	TGTGCCACCAGCAGAGATCATGAGGGAGGCTACGAGCAGTACTTC	CATSRDHEGGYEQYF
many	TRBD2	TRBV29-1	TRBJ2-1	TGCAGCGTTGAAGATTTTACCTCGGGGGGGAACAATGAGCAGTTCTTC	CSVEDFTSGGNNEQFF
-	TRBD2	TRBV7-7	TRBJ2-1	TGTGCCAGCAGCTTAGTAGCGGGAGGCTACAATGAGCAGTTCTTC	CASSLVAGGYNEQFF
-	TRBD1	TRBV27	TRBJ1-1	TGTGCCAGCAGTGCACACAGGGGGCGCATATCTGAAGCTTTCTTT	CASSAHRGRISEAFF
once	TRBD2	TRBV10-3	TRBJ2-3	TGTGCCATCAGTGAGTCCCCCCGGGGGGCAGATACGCAGTATTTT	CAISESPRGADTQYF
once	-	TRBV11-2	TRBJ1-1	TGTGCCAGCCAATTGGAGCGGGGGATCGGAGCTTTCTTT	CASQLERGIGAFF
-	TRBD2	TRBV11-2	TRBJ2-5	TGTGCCAGCAGCTTAGTTGGGGGGGGACAAGAGACCCAGTACTTC	CASSLVGGGQETQYF
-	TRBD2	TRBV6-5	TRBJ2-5	TGTGCCAGCAAACTAGCGGGAGTACCCTCGGGGACCCAGTACTTC	CASKLAGVPSGTQYF
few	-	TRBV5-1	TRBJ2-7	TGCGCCAGCAGCTTGGTCTCTAGCTACGAGCAGTACTTC	CASSLVSSYEQYF
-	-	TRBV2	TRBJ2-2	TGTGCCAGCGCCCGACTAGTTACCGGGGAGCTGTTTTTT	CASARLVTGELFF
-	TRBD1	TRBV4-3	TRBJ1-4	TGCGCCAGCAGCCAGGGAATAACCGGGACAGGGGATGAAAAACTGTTTTTT	CASSQGITGTGDEKLFF
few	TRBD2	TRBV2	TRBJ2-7	TGTGCCAGCAGTGAGTCAGCGGGAGGGGGATACGAGCAGTACTTC	CASSESAGGGYEQYF
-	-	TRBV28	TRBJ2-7	TGTGCCAGCAGTCCCCGAGGGGAGGCCTACGAGCAGTACTTC	CASSPRGEAYEQYF